This is a list of T cell receptor beta chains from one sample in a study of blood T cell repertoires in COVID-19. TCRdb keeps only in-frame clones here, not all; method: immunoSEQ multiplex PCR. The sample carries 50,000 to 65,000 clones, 70% to 90% recorded once. Sample: peripheral blood. The receptor set was obtained from a man aged 40-49 years with active COVID-19. The CDR3 runs from the conserved cysteine through the conserved F or W. A D gene is named only where the DNA matches it firmly. Clone size is shown for a subset of rows, as once, few, many or a class of expanded clone.

j_call: TRBJ1-3
clone_size: NA
d_call: NA
v_call: TRBV4-2
cdr3_nt: TGTGCCAGCAGCCAAGATCTCCAGGGCGGAAACACCATATATTTT
cdr3_aa: CASSQDLQGGNTIYF

j_call: TRBJ2-7
clone_size: NA
d_call: TRBD1
v_call: TRBV5-1
cdr3_nt: TGCGCCAGCAGCTCCACCGGGACAGGGTCCTACGAGCAGTACTTC
cdr3_aa: CASSSTGTGSYEQYF

j_call: TRBJ2-3
clone_size: NA
d_call: TRBD2
v_call: TRBV19
cdr3_nt: TGTGCCAGTAGTCCTGGACTAGCGGGAGTGGATACGCAGTATTTT
cdr3_aa: CASSPGLAGVDTQYF

j_call: TRBJ2-1
clone_size: NA
d_call: TRBD2
v_call: TRBV6-4
cdr3_nt: TGTGCCAGCAGTGACTCGGCGGGAGTGGTCAATGAGCAGTTCTTC
cdr3_aa: CASSDSAGVVNEQFF

j_call: TRBJ2-4
clone_size: NA
d_call: TRBD1
v_call: TRBV18
cdr3_nt: TGTGCCAGCTCACTAACAGGGGCCAGTGGAGACATTCAGTACTTC
cdr3_aa: CASSLTGASGDIQYF

j_call: TRBJ2-1
clone_size: NA
d_call: TRBD2
v_call: TRBV5-4
cdr3_nt: TGTGCCAGCAGCTGGGGGACTAGCGGGAGTAACAATGAGCAGTTCTTC
cdr3_aa: CASSWGTSGSNNEQFF

j_call: TRBJ2-1
clone_size: NA
d_call: NA
v_call: TRBV28
cdr3_nt: TGTGCCAGCAGTTTACCCCTAGAGTGGCACAATGAGCAGTTCTTC
cdr3_aa: CASSLPLEWHNEQFF

j_call: TRBJ1-5
clone_size: NA
d_call: NA
v_call: TRBV27
cdr3_nt: TGTGCCAGCAGGGACCAGGGGCGCAATCAGCCCCAGCATTTT
cdr3_aa: CASRDQGRNQPQHF

j_call: TRBJ2-5
clone_size: few
d_call: TRBD1
v_call: TRBV27
cdr3_nt: TGTGCCAGCAGTAACAGGGGTGGGCAAGAGACCCAGTACTTC
cdr3_aa: CASSNRGGQETQYF

j_call: TRBJ2-3
clone_size: NA
d_call: TRBD2
v_call: TRBV9
cdr3_nt: TGTGCCAGCAGCGTAGGACTAGCGGGTTCTCTTAATACGCAGTATTTT
cdr3_aa: CASSVGLAGSLNTQYF

j_call: TRBJ2-3
clone_size: NA
d_call: TRBD2
v_call: TRBV5-1
cdr3_nt: TGCGCCAGCAGCCCGACTAGCGGGGGCACAGATACGCAGTATTTT
cdr3_aa: CASSPTSGGTDTQYF

j_call: TRBJ2-2
clone_size: NA
d_call: NA
v_call: TRBV7-9
cdr3_nt: TGTGCCAGCAGCTTAGGCCGTTCTAGCGACGACCCCGGGGAGCTGTTTTTT
cdr3_aa: CASSLGRSSDDPGELFF

j_call: TRBJ2-1
clone_size: NA
d_call: NA
v_call: TRBV28
cdr3_nt: TGTGCCAGCCTCAGGATTCGGGGGTGGCTAGCGATTATGGATGAGCAGTTCTTC
cdr3_aa: CASLRIRGWLAIMDEQFF

j_call: TRBJ2-2
clone_size: NA
d_call: TRBD2
v_call: TRBV2
cdr3_nt: TGTGCCAGCAGTGATGGACTAGCGGACACCGGGGAGCTGTTTTTT
cdr3_aa: CASSDGLADTGELFF

j_call: TRBJ2-1
clone_size: NA
d_call: TRBD1
v_call: TRBV24-1
cdr3_nt: TGTGCCACCAGTGATCCGGGGACAGGGAATGAGCAGTTCTTC
cdr3_aa: CATSDPGTGNEQFF

j_call: TRBJ1-6
clone_size: NA
d_call: TRBD1
v_call: TRBV27
cdr3_nt: TGTGCCAGCAGTTTATCGTGGCAGGGGGCCTATAATTCACCCCTCCACTTT
cdr3_aa: CASSLSWQGAYNSPLHF

j_call: TRBJ1-4
clone_size: NA
d_call: TRBD1
v_call: TRBV19
cdr3_nt: TGTGCCAGTAGTCCTCCGGACAGGGAAAAACTGTTTTTT
cdr3_aa: CASSPPDREKLFF

j_call: TRBJ1-1
clone_size: NA
d_call: NA
v_call: TRBV7-2
cdr3_nt: TGTGCCAGCAGCTTAAGAAGATGGGGCAGTTTCTTAAACACTGAAGCTTTCTTT
cdr3_aa: CASSLRRWGSFLNTEAFF

j_call: TRBJ1-4
clone_size: NA
d_call: NA
v_call: TRBV5-1
cdr3_nt: TGCGCCAGCAGCTCCTCTCTCGGGGGGGAACTGTTTTTT
cdr3_aa: CASSSSLGGELFF

j_call: TRBJ2-4
clone_size: NA
d_call: NA
v_call: TRBV5-4
cdr3_nt: TGTGCCAGCAGTACTCCAGGGGCCAAAAACATTCAGTACTTC
cdr3_aa: CASSTPGAKNIQYF

j_call: TRBJ1-2
clone_size: medium-sized
d_call: TRBD1
v_call: TRBV7-9
cdr3_nt: TGTGCCAGCAGCTCCCGGGACAGCGCTCAAAGCTTAGGCTATGGCTACACCTTC
cdr3_aa: CASSSRDSAQSLGYGYTF

j_call: TRBJ1-2
clone_size: NA
d_call: NA
v_call: TRBV24-1
cdr3_nt: TGTGCCACCAGTGACCGGGGATTCTATGGCTACACCTTC
cdr3_aa: CATSDRGFYGYTF

j_call: TRBJ2-7
clone_size: NA
d_call: TRBD2
v_call: TRBV13
cdr3_nt: TGTGCCAGCAGCCTGATGACTAGCGGGTCCTACGAGCAGTACTTC
cdr3_aa: CASSLMTSGSYEQYF

j_call: TRBJ2-3
clone_size: NA
d_call: NA
v_call: TRBV28
cdr3_nt: TGTGCCACCCAGACTATCACAGATACGCAGTATTTT
cdr3_aa: CATQTITDTQYF

j_call: TRBJ2-5
clone_size: NA
d_call: NA
v_call: TRBV18
cdr3_nt: TGTGCCAGCTCACCCAGGGAAGAGACCCAGTACTTC
cdr3_aa: CASSPREETQYF

j_call: TRBJ1-1
clone_size: NA
d_call: TRBD1
v_call: TRBV28
cdr3_nt: TGTGCCAGCAGCCCCCCGGACAGGGATGGAGCTGAAGCTTTCTTT
cdr3_aa: CASSPPDRDGAEAFF

j_call: TRBJ1-2
clone_size: NA
d_call: NA
v_call: TRBV6-2/TRBV6-3
cdr3_nt: TGTGCCAGCAGTTACCCCTCCGACACAAACTATGGCTACACCTTC
cdr3_aa: CASSYPSDTNYGYTF

j_call: TRBJ2-1
clone_size: NA
d_call: NA
v_call: TRBV30
cdr3_nt: TGTGCCTGGAGTGTACACTTCTCGGGCGGGGATGAGCAGTTCTTC
cdr3_aa: CAWSVHFSGGDEQFF

j_call: TRBJ1-3
clone_size: NA
d_call: NA
v_call: TRBV21-1
cdr3_nt: TGTGCCAGAGCTCATGAGAATGAAAACACCATATATTTT
cdr3_aa: CARAHENENTIYF

j_call: TRBJ2-7
clone_size: NA
d_call: NA
v_call: TRBV19
cdr3_nt: TGTGCCAGTAGTATAGGAGGAGGCAGCGAGCAGTACTTC
cdr3_aa: CASSIGGGSEQYF

j_call: TRBJ2-1
clone_size: NA
d_call: NA
v_call: TRBV5-1
cdr3_nt: TGCGCCAGCAGCTTGCGACCACAGACCCTATCCTACAATGAGCAGTTCTTC
cdr3_aa: CASSLRPQTLSYNEQFF

j_call: TRBJ2-1
clone_size: NA
d_call: NA
v_call: TRBV7-2
cdr3_nt: TGTGCCAGCAGCTTCTTGATTCCTAGTTTGCGCTCCTACAATGAGCAGTTCTTC
cdr3_aa: CASSFLIPSLRSYNEQFF

j_call: TRBJ1-5
clone_size: NA
d_call: TRBD1
v_call: TRBV3-1/TRBV3-2
cdr3_nt: TGTGCCAGCAGCCCGGGACAGGGAAAGGGGGACAATCAGCCCCAGCATTTT
cdr3_aa: CASSPGQGKGDNQPQHF

j_call: TRBJ1-6
clone_size: NA
d_call: TRBD1
v_call: TRBV5-1
cdr3_nt: TGCGCCAGCAGCCTCCTCGATGGGACAGCCCCTTCACCCCTCCACTTT
cdr3_aa: CASSLLDGTAPSPLHF

j_call: TRBJ2-7
clone_size: NA
d_call: TRBD2
v_call: TRBV10-2
cdr3_nt: TGCGCCAGCAGCGGTGGACTAGCGGGGGTCTCCTACGAGCAGTACTTC
cdr3_aa: CASSGGLAGVSYEQYF

j_call: TRBJ1-5
clone_size: NA
d_call: TRBD1
v_call: TRBV4-2
cdr3_nt: TGTGCCAGCAGCCAGACAGGGTCGATTCAGCCCCAGCATTTT
cdr3_aa: CASSQTGSIQPQHF

j_call: TRBJ2-7
clone_size: NA
d_call: TRBD1
v_call: TRBV19
cdr3_nt: TGTGCCAGTAGTGTAAGACAGGGTCCCACCTACGAGCAGTACTTC
cdr3_aa: CASSVRQGPTYEQYF

j_call: TRBJ2-2
clone_size: NA
d_call: TRBD1
v_call: TRBV9
cdr3_nt: TGTGCCAGCAGCGTAGTCTTGACAGGGGCGAACACCGGGGAGCTGTTTTTT
cdr3_aa: CASSVVLTGANTGELFF

j_call: TRBJ2-1
clone_size: NA
d_call: NA
v_call: TRBV27
cdr3_nt: TGTGCCAGCAGTCCGGGACTTGGCTCCTACAATGAGCAGTTCTTC
cdr3_aa: CASSPGLGSYNEQFF

j_call: TRBJ2-7
clone_size: once
d_call: TRBD2
v_call: TRBV28
cdr3_nt: TGTGCCAGCAGTTTATTAGCGGGAGCCCACGAGCAGTACTTC
cdr3_aa: CASSLLAGAHEQYF

j_call: TRBJ2-5
clone_size: NA
d_call: NA
v_call: TRBV3-1/TRBV3-2
cdr3_nt: TGTGCCAGCAGCCACCATCGGACAGGGCGGGAGGAGACCCAGTACTTC
cdr3_aa: CASSHHRTGREETQYF

j_call: TRBJ2-1
clone_size: NA
d_call: TRBD2
v_call: TRBV27
cdr3_nt: TGTGCCAGCAGTTACCGTACTAGCGGGAGTGGAAATGAGCAGTTCTTC
cdr3_aa: CASSYRTSGSGNEQFF